This T cell receptor beta chain appears in the sequencing data of a study of control samples from healthy donors and cancer patients. Sequenced by immunoSEQ multiplex PCR; TCRdb stores in-frame clones only, minus some. The sample includes around 250,000 clones, over 75% seen only once; the top ten take roughly 15%. This clone was observed a single time. The germline V gene encodes CDR1 LGHDT and CDR2 YNNKEL (reference sequence). V lost 4 bases, J lost 6 bases, and 1 base stayed unmatched. This CDR3 has 13 amino acids. The sample was PBMCs. The V gene is TRBV3-1 (or the pseudogene TRBV3-2), the J gene TRBJ2-7, with TRBD2 matching 12 bases. The TCR was taken from a woman aged 55-70 years with lung cancer. CDR3 in amino acids: CASSRLAGVEQYF. As DNA, the CDR3 is TGTGCCAGCAGCCGACTAGCGGGGGTCGAGCAGTACTTC.